Listed below are T cell receptor beta chains from one sample, sequenced in a study of shared clonotypes between healthy human individuals. Here immunoSEQ multiplex PCR was the method, and the copy in TCRdb shows in-frame clones only, minus some. This sample has 550,000 to 750,000 clones, with around 95% found just once. The sequenced sample consisted of naive CD8+ T cells sorted from blood. The receptors shown here come from a woman in her twenties or thirties in good health. Each CDR3 is given with its conserved first and last residue. A D gene is named only where the DNA matches it firmly. Clone sizes are given selectively: once, few, many, or a class where the clone is expanded.

d_gene,abundance,j_gene,v_gene,CDR3aa,CDR3nt
.,.,TRBJ2-1,TRBV27,CASSLSGNMGYNEQFF,TGTGCCAGCAGTTTATCGGGCAACATGGGCTACAATGAGCAGTTCTTC
.,.,TRBJ1-4,TRBV7-9,CASSLWLQREDEKLFF,TGTGCCAGCAGCTTATGGTTGCAGCGAGAGGATGAAAAACTGTTTTTT
TRBD1,.,TRBJ2-7,TRBV7-9,CASSLGATGVNYEQYF,TGTGCCAGCAGCTTAGGAGCGACAGGGGTTAACTACGAGCAGTACTTC
.,.,TRBJ2-7,TRBV13,CASSLGPLGDEQYF,TGTGCCAGCAGCTTGGGACCCCTGGGGGACGAGCAGTACTTC
TRBD1,.,TRBJ1-2,TRBV25-1,CASTPGDSFYYGYTF,TGTGCCAGTACACCAGGGGACAGCTTTTACTATGGCTACACCTTC
.,.,TRBJ2-3,TRBV10-2,CASSLDTQYF,TGCGCCAGCTCGCTAGATACGCAGTATTTT
TRBD1,.,TRBJ2-4,TRBV7-8,CASSPRRTGVAKNIQYF,TGTGCCAGCAGCCCACGACGGACAGGGGTAGCCAAAAACATTCAGTACTTC
.,.,TRBJ2-7,TRBV10-2,CASSVNHYEQYF,TGCGCCAGCAGCGTGAACCACTACGAGCAGTACTTC
.,.,TRBJ2-1,TRBV2,CASSRGYNEQFF,TGTGCCAGCAGCCGGGGCTACAATGAGCAGTTCTTC
TRBD1,.,TRBJ1-2,TRBV28,CASSHRTGGGYTF,TGTGCCAGCAGCCATAGGACAGGGGGAGGCTACACCTTC
.,.,TRBJ2-3,TRBV5-4,CASSLFEVEITDTQYF,TGTGCCAGCAGCTTGTTTGAGGTGGAGATCACAGATACGCAGTATTTT
.,.,TRBJ2-3,TRBV9,CASSTSGTSTDTQYF,TGTGCCAGCAGCACTTCCGGGACGAGCACAGATACGCAGTATTTT
.,.,TRBJ2-7,TRBV2,CASSDQDSSYEQYF,TGTGCCAGCAGTGACCAGGATTCCTCCTACGAGCAGTACTTC
TRBD1,once,TRBJ2-7,TRBV19,CASSSGTGGYEQYF,TGTGCCAGTAGCTCCGGGACAGGGGGCTACGAGCAGTACTTC
.,.,TRBJ1-6,TRBV30,CAWQILWDSPLHF,TGTGCCTGGCAAATTCTCTGGGATTCACCCCTCCACTTT
.,.,TRBJ1-5,TRBV27,CASTPGIGSPQHF,TGTGCCAGCACCCCAGGGATAGGAAGTCCCCAGCATTTT
.,.,TRBJ1-1,TRBV4-1,CASTLGTEAFF,TGCGCCAGCACCCTGGGTACTGAAGCTTTCTTT
.,.,TRBJ2-1,TRBV4-2,CASSQDLGGNEQFF,TGTGCCAGCAGCCAAGATCTAGGGGGCAATGAGCAGTTCTTC
.,.,TRBJ1-1,TRBV30,CAWRMNTEAFF,TGTGCCTGGAGGATGAACACTGAAGCTTTCTTT
TRBD2,.,TRBJ2-7,TRBV6-6,CASSYAGLGDYEQYF,TGTGCCAGCAGTTACGCGGGACTAGGTGATTACGAGCAGTACTTC